The 17 T cell receptor beta chains below come from one sample, sequenced in a study of cytomegalovirus exposure and HLA in healthy donors. The PCR employed 60 Vbeta primers together with 13 Jbeta primers. Sequenced by immunoSEQ multiplex PCR; TCRdb stores in-frame clones only, minus some. Among over 100,000 clones listed, around 73% were seen once. Sequencing was performed on PBMCs. The receptors stem from a female donor in good health and CMV-seronegative.

The rearrangement joins TRBV9 to TRBJ2-7; 13 nucleotides match TRBD2. This CDR3 has 14 residues. Germline trimming cut 0 bases from V and 6 bases from J; bases unmatched to any gene: 0. Germline V gene sequence: CDR1 SGDLS, CDR2 YYNGEE. The CDR3 DNA reads as TGTGCCAGCAGCGTAGGGACTAGCGGGAGCGAGCAGTACTTC. Translation gives CASSVGTSGSEQYF.

The chain links TRBV29-1 to TRBJ2-7; 10 bases map to TRBD1. Germline CDR1 and CDR2: SQVTM and ANQGSEA. CDR3 length equals 14 residues. Trimming took 6 bases from V and 3 from J; bases not matched to a gene: 8. CDR3 sequence: CSVGDRGEVYEQYF. In DNA, the CDR3 is TGCAGCGTGGGGGACAGGGGCGAAGTCTACGAGCAGTACTTC.

V gene TRBV7-6 combines with J gene TRBJ2-1, with 8 bases matching TRBD2. Germline V CDR1 and CDR2: SGHVS, FNYEAQ. Losses at the gene ends were 0 bases for V and 9 bases for J; bases not matched to a gene: 10. CDR3 length: 16 amino acids. CDR3 sequence: CASSLATGRAVGEQFF. The CDR3 DNA reads as TGTGCCAGCAGCTTAGCGACCGGGAGGGCCGTAGGTGAGCAGTTCTTC.

The gene calls are TRBV27 and TRBJ2-3; D is undetermined. V dropped 2 bases and J dropped 2 bases, with 14 bases sitting between them. CDR1 MNHEY and CDR2 SMNVEV come from the germline V gene (reference sequence). CDR3 length: 16 residues. Here the CDR3 reads CASSLINPRYTDTQYF. In DNA, the CDR3 is TGTGCCAGCAGTTTAATCAACCCGCGTTACACAGATACGCAGTATTTT.

The chain couples TRBV4-1 to TRBJ2-3, with unresolved D. V shed 0 bases and J shed 4 bases, with 8 bases lying between them. Germline CDR1 MGHRA, CDR2 YSYEKL. The CDR3 sequence is 14 residues long. CDR3 DNA sequence: TGCGCCAGCAGCCAAGAGCTGCGAGCAGATACGCAGTATTTT. This gives the protein CASSQELRADTQYF.

The genes are TRBV5-6 and TRBJ2-7; the D gene is possibly TRBD1 (6 bases). The CDR3 has 14 amino acids. The germline gives CDR1 SGHDT, CDR2 YYEEEE. Between the trimmed V and J ends, which lost 2 bases and 1 base, there was a span of 10 bases. DNA for the CDR3: TGTGCCAGCAGCTTAATAGGGACATCCTACGAGCAGTACTTC. The encoded protein is CASSLIGTSYEQYF.

This clone was seen a single time. The CDR3 reads CASSLEREGLTQYF. The CDR3 DNA reads as TGCGCCAGCAGCTTAGAGCGGGAGGGCCTGACGCAGTATTTT. The chain combines TRBV5-1 with TRBJ2-3; TRBD2 matches at 10 bases. The trim removed 2 bases at V and 9 bases at J, leaving 6 bases unmatched. The CDR3 length is 14 residues. From germline, CDR1 is SGHRS and CDR2 YFSETQ.

The chain combines TRBV11-2 with TRBJ2-3, with TRBD2 identical over 8 bases. The CDR3 length is 16 residues. With V trimmed by 4 bases and J by 2 bases, 8 bases remained unmatched. CDR1 and CDR2 (germline): SGHAT, FQNNGV. CDR3 DNA: TGTGCCAGCAGCTCGATAGCGGGGAGCCTCACAGATACGCAGTATTTT. This encodes CASSSIAGSLTDTQYF.

The chain is built from TRBV18 and TRBJ2-7; 7 bases agree with TRBD1. The CDR3 is made up of 14 amino acids. V lost 3 bases, J lost 2 bases, and 4 bases stayed unmatched. Looked up from germline, CDR1 is KGHSH and CDR2 is LQKENI. The CDR3 DNA sequence: TGTGCCAGCTCACCCTACGGGACAGCCTACGAGCAGTACTTC. Protein: CASSPYGTAYEQYF. Using reference TRBV18 and TRBJ2-7 for the parts outside the CDR3, the full variable domain is NAGVMQNPRHLVRRRGQEARLRCSPMKGHSHVYWYRQLPEEGLKFMVYLQKENIIDESGMPKERFSAEFPKEGPSILRIQQVVRGDSAAYFCASSPYGTAYEQYFGPGTRLTVT.

This rearrangement joins TRBV9 to TRBJ2-1, with TRBD2 identical over 12 bases. CDR1 is SGDLS and CDR2 is YYNGEE in the germline V gene. The CDR3 sequence is 15 residues long. V lost 8 bases and J lost 3; bases outside the gene matches: 6. The CDR3: CASTLAGGLYNEQFF. The CDR3 DNA reads TGTGCCAGTACACTAGCGGGAGGCCTCTACAATGAGCAGTTCTTC.

The rearrangement joins TRBV7-9 to TRBJ2-5; the match to TRBD1 covers 7 bases. The CDR3 covers 15 residues. After removal of 2 bases from V and 5 bases from J, the junction contained 8 bases not matched to a gene. Germline-derived CDR1 and CDR2 are SEHNR and FQNEAQ (reference sequence). In nucleotides, the CDR3 is TGTGCCAGCAGCTTACTGACAGGGCCAGGGGAGACCCAGTACTTC. Protein: CASSLLTGPGETQYF. Combining the CDR3 with reference TRBV7-9 and TRBJ2-5 gives the whole variable domain DTGVSQNPRHKITKRGQNVTFRCDPISEHNRLYWYRQTLGQGPEFLTYFQNEAQLEKSRLLSDRFSAERPKGSFSTLEIQRTEQGDSAMYLCASSLLTGPGETQYFGPGTRLLVL.

This clone showed up just a few times. The chain couples TRBV4-1 to TRBJ2-1; TRBD2 matches at 8 bases. Germline CDR1 MGHRA, CDR2 YSYEKL. This CDR3 has 15 amino acids. The J segment lost 6 bases and the V segment lost 2 bases, leaving 6 bases of the junction unmatched. CDR3 region: CASSQRLAPSNEQFF. CDR3 in DNA: TGCGCCAGCAGCCAAAGACTAGCGCCCTCCAATGAGCAGTTCTTC.

The chain carries TRBV4-1 and TRBJ1-1, with D unclear. This CDR3 has 15 residues. Germline V gene data show CDR1 as MGHRA and CDR2 as YSYEKL. The V end lost 1 base, the J end lost 6 bases, and 15 bases lay between the germline ends. CDR3 sequence reads: CASSQGSAGSPEAFF. The CDR3 DNA follows: TGCGCCAGCAGCCAAGGATCGGCGGGTAGCCCTGAAGCTTTCTTT.

This clone was detected once. The rearrangement joins TRBV7-9 to TRBJ2-1; 16 positions match TRBD2. Unmatched junction bases numbered 4, after V lost 4 bases and J lost 10 bases. CDR3 size: 15 residues. Germline CDR1 and CDR2: SEHNR and FQNEAQ (reference sequence). CDR3 sequence (DNA): TGTGCCAGCAGCTGGGGACTAGCGGGGGGGGACGAGCAGTTCTTC. Its translation: CASSWGLAGGDEQFF.

This clone was observed a single time. The rearrangement links TRBV7-2 to TRBJ2-1; perhaps TRBD1 as D (6 bases). This CDR3 spans 13 amino acids. Germline V CDR1 and CDR2: SGHTA, FQGNSA. Trimming cost V 8 bases and J 2 bases, with 10 bases left between them. CDR3 in amino acids: CASVPGAYNEQFF. The CDR3 nucleotides read TGTGCCAGCGTACCAGGGGCCTACAATGAGCAGTTCTTC.

To note about this clone: Relative to the germline gene, one junction end is altered; a read error may explain this. The chain is built from TRBV4-3 and TRBJ2-1, with TRBD1 identical over 7 bases. From germline, CDR1 is LGHNA and CDR2 YSLEER. This CDR3 is 17 amino acids long. The CDR3 protein is CAGSQETDAFRDSEQFF. CDR3 nucleotide sequence: TGCGCCGGCAGCCAAGAAACGGACGCCTTCCGGGACAGTGAGCAGTTCTTC.

DNA of the CDR3: TGTGCCAGCAACAGCGGACTCACAGATACGCAGTATTTT. Its translation: CASNSGLTDTQYF. The rearrangement joins TRBV2 to TRBJ2-3; D is possibly TRBD2 (5 bases). Germline CDR1 is SNHLY and CDR2 is FYNNEI. The CDR3 extends over 13 amino acids. V gave up 7 bases and J gave up 2 bases, with 10 bases separating them.